The clone carrying this T cell receptor beta chain was recorded only once. Other DNA sequences within the sample encode an identical CDR3. These data belong to a study of blood T cell repertoires in COVID-19. This table comes from immunoSEQ multiplex PCR, and its TCRdb copy is limited to in-frame clones, with some not included. The sample records about 350,000 clones, approximately 91% being singletons. The sample consisted of PBMCs or T cells enriched from blood (not recorded which). This TCR derives from a woman under 40 who had been exposed to COVID-19.

The CDR3 loop reads CASSIGQGQETQYF. The CDR3 DNA sequence: TGTGCCAGTAGTATAGGGCAGGGCCAAGAGACCCAGTACTTC. The chain is built from TRBV19 and TRBJ2-5; TRBD1 might be the D (5 bases). Trimming stripped 1 base from V and 1 base from J, with 7 bases between. Germline CDR1 is LNHDA and CDR2 is SQIVND (reference sequence). CDR3 length equals 14 residues. Supplemented by reference TRBV19 and TRBJ2-5, the full variable domain reads DGGITQSPKYLFRKEGQNVTLSCEQNLNHDAMYWYRQDPGQGLRLIYYSQIVNDFQKGDIAEGYSVSREKKESFPLTVTSAQKNPTAFYLCASSIGQGQETQYFGPGTRLLVL.